The 25 T cell receptor beta chains below come from one sample, sequenced in a study of cytomegalovirus exposure and HLA in healthy donors. Both 60 Vbeta primers and 13 Jbeta primers went into the PCR. The data were produced by immunoSEQ multiplex PCR, yet TCRdb's version contains in-frame clones alone and is incomplete. Of about 70,000 clones in the sample, 86% are singletons; the top ten hold 2%. What was sequenced was PBMCs. All receptors derive from a woman aged 30 to 39 in good health and CMV-seronegative.

The chain recombines TRBV28 with TRBJ1-1; D is perhaps TRBD1 (6 bases). CDR1 and CDR2 (germline): MDHEN, SYDVKM. The CDR3 is 11 amino acids. Deletions cut 6 bases from V and 6 bases from J, with 8 bases between. The DNA of the CDR3 is TGTGCCAGCAGAACAGGGCCTGAAGCTTTCTTT. Protein sequence: CASRTGPEAFF. The full variable domain, its missing parts supplied by reference TRBV28 and TRBJ1-1, is DVKVTQSSRYLVKRTGEKVFLECVQDMDHENMFWYRQDPGLGLRLIYFSYDVKMKEKGDIPEGYSVSREKKERFSLILESASTNQTSMYLCASRTGPEAFFGQGTRLTVV.

J is TRBJ2-7 and V is TRBV5-4; TRBD1 aligns across 10 bases. The CDR3 runs 14 residues. Germline V lookup: CDR1 SGHNT, CDR2 YYREEE (reference sequence). After removal of 4 bases from V and 6 bases from J, the junction contained 7 bases not matched to a gene. The CDR3 DNA reads as TGTGCCAGCAGCCGACCGGGACAGGGGCCCGAGCAGTACTTC. Its protein is CASSRPGQGPEQYF.

The chain uses TRBV7-2 and TRBJ2-3; D call uncertain. V was pared by 5 bases and J by 2 bases, with 11 bases between. Germline CDR1 reads SGHTA; CDR2 reads FQGNSA. This CDR3 spans 14 amino acids. The CDR3 spells CASSPHKSTDTQYF. The DNA of the CDR3 is TGTGCCAGCAGCCCCCACAAATCCACAGATACGCAGTATTTT. Looking up the rest from reference TRBV7-2 and TRBJ2-3 gives the full variable domain: GAGVSQSPSNKVTEKGKDVELRCDPISGHTALYWYRQSLGQGLEFLIYFQGNSAPDKSGLPSDRFSAERTGGSVSTLTIQRTQQEDSAVYLCASSPHKSTDTQYFGPGTRLTVL.

The sample holds a few counts of this clone. The chain carries TRBV6-6 and TRBJ1-4, with D possibly matching TRBD1 (5 bases). The CDR3 length is 15 residues. Trimming removed 4 bases at V and 4 bases at J, with 13 bases between. Germline lookup yields CDR1 MNHNY and CDR2 SVGAGI (reference sequence). The CDR3 DNA reads TGTGCCAGCAGTTCCTCAAGGCAGGGTAATGAAAAACTGTTTTTT. This sequence encodes CASSSSRQGNEKLFF.

On this clone itself: Mismatch with germline at one junction end may stem from a read error. The V call is TRBV7-7, the J call TRBJ2-5; 10 bases are a match to TRBD1. This CDR3 has 16 amino acids. Per germline, CDR1 SSHAT and CDR2 FNYEAQ (reference sequence). CDR3 amino acids: CASSRDRGPGLETQYF. The DNA of the CDR3 is TGTGCTAGCAGCCGGGACAGGGGACCGGGACTGGAGACCCAGTACTTC. Combining the CDR3 with reference TRBV7-7 and TRBJ2-5 gives the whole variable domain GAGVSQSPRYKVTKRGQDVTLRCDPISSHATLYWYQQALGQGPEFLTYFNYEAQPDKSGLPSDRFSAERPEGSISTLTIQRTEQRDSAMYRCASSRDRGPGLETQYFGPGTRLLVL.

The chain carries TRBV10-2 and TRBJ2-7, with D perhaps TRBD1 (6 bases). This CDR3 is built from 14 residues. Germline V gene sequence: CDR1 WSHSY, CDR2 SAAADI. Between the trimmed V and J ends, which lost 3 bases and 3 bases, there was a span of 12 bases. The CDR3 here is CASSEQGGYYEQYF. DNA of the CDR3: TGCGCCAGCAGTGAACAGGGTGGATACTACGAGCAGTACTTC.

This chain joins TRBV6-6 and TRBJ1-5, with D maybe TRBD1 (5 bases). The CDR3 covers 16 residues. The germline V gene encodes CDR1 MNHNY and CDR2 SVGAGI (reference sequence). V gave up 4 bases and J gave up 2 bases, with 15 bases separating them. The CDR3 DNA follows: TGTGCCAGCAGTTCGACGGCCCAAGGGGGCAATCAGCCCCAGCATTTT. Residues: CASSSTAQGGNQPQHF.

The chain links TRBV6-5 to TRBJ2-1; no reliable D call. CDR3 length: 15 residues. V dropped 6 bases and J dropped 1 base, with 13 bases sitting between them. CDR1 is MNHEY, CDR2 SVGAGI, per germline. The DNA for the CDR3 is TGTGCCAGCAGCCCCTACGAGTCTTCCTACAATGAGCAGTTCTTC. As protein: CASSPYESSYNEQFF.

The rearrangement uses TRBV7-2 and TRBJ2-2, with D uncertain. The ends were cut back, 1 base at V and 7 bases at J, with 13 bases in the middle. The CDR3 contains 15 residues. CDR1 is SGHTA, CDR2 FQGNSA, per germline. The CDR3 region is CASSLEARSNGELFF. CDR3 nucleotides: TGTGCCAGCAGCTTAGAGGCGCGGTCGAACGGGGAGCTGTTTTTT.

In DNA, the CDR3 is TGTGCCAGCAGTTACAAATCAGGACAGGGGGCGCGGGTCGAGCAGTACTTC. Residues: CASSYKSGQGARVEQYF. V usage is TRBV27 and J usage is TRBJ2-7, with TRBD1 identical over 11 bases. The CDR3 runs 17 residues. From germline, CDR1 is MNHEY and CDR2 SMNVEV (reference sequence). With V trimmed by 4 bases and J by 6 bases, 14 bases remained unmatched.

The chain uses TRBV18 and TRBJ2-3; 8 bases agree with TRBD2. This CDR3 is built from 15 residues. After removal of 5 bases from V and 3 bases from J, the junction contained 7 bases not matched to a gene. CDR1 and CDR2 from the germline V gene are KGHSH and LQKENI. CDR3 DNA sequence: TGTGCCAGCTCAAAGTCCGGGACTAGTACAGATACGCAGTATTTT. Its protein is CASSKSGTSTDTQYF. Filled out from reference TRBV18 and TRBJ2-3, the complete variable domain reads NAGVMQNPRHLVRRRGQEARLRCSPMKGHSHVYWYRQLPEEGLKFMVYLQKENIIDESGMPKERFSAEFPKEGPSILRIQQVVRGDSAAYFCASSKSGTSTDTQYFGPGTRLTVL.

J is TRBJ2-4 and V is TRBV14, with 7 bases identical to TRBD2. The CDR3 spans 16 residues. Germline V gene sequence: CDR1 SGHDN, CDR2 FVKESK. With 4 bases clipped from V and 0 bases from J, the junction kept 6 bases outside the gene matches. The CDR3 bases are TGTGCCAGCAGCCCGAAGGTAGCGGGAGCCAAAAACATTCAGTACTTC. Its protein product is CASSPKVAGAKNIQYF.

This clone appeared a few times. In nucleotides, the CDR3 is TGTGCCAGTAGTGAACAGGGTCACGGGGAGCTGTTTTTT. Translated, it gives CASSEQGHGELFF. The chain couples TRBV19 to TRBJ2-2; D is perhaps TRBD1 (6 bases). The CDR3 contains 13 residues. V dropped 5 bases and J dropped 7 bases, with 11 bases sitting between them. Per germline, CDR1 LNHDA and CDR2 SQIVND (reference sequence).

The chain is built from TRBV6-6 and TRBJ2-1; 8 bases match TRBD1. The CDR3 spans 13 residues. The germline V gene encodes CDR1 MNHNY and CDR2 SVGAGI (reference sequence). V lost 4 bases to trimming and J lost 4 bases; unmatched junction nucleotides: 0. The CDR3 sequence is CASSWDRYNEQFF. The CDR3 DNA is TGTGCCAGCAGTTGGGACAGGTACAATGAGCAGTTCTTC.

This chain connects TRBV6-5 to TRBJ1-1; the D gene is possibly TRBD1 (6 bases). Germline assignment: CDR1 MNHEY and CDR2 SVGAGI. The CDR3 covers 13 residues. Trimming pared 8 bases from V and 5 bases from J, leaving 15 bases between. The DNA for the CDR3 is TGTGCCAGCTTGTCATCAGGGGAGACTGAAGCTTTCTTT. As protein: CASLSSGETEAFF.

This rearrangement joins TRBV27 to TRBJ2-5; 13 bases map to TRBD2. Per the germline V gene, CDR1 is MNHEY and CDR2 is SMNVEV (reference sequence). With V trimmed by 4 bases and J by 2 bases, 1 base remained unmatched. CDR3 length: 15 residues. CDR3 nucleotide sequence: TGTGCCAGCAGTTGGACTAGCGGGAGACAAGAGACCCAGTACTTC. This gives the protein CASSWTSGRQETQYF.

The chain carries TRBV5-6 and TRBJ2-7, with 8 nucleotides matching TRBD2. The V gene's germline CDR1 is SGHDT and CDR2 YYEEEE. This CDR3 region has 15 residues. The J segment lost 1 base and the V segment lost 5 bases, leaving 8 bases of the junction unmatched. CDR3 bases: TGTGCCAGCAGAATGGGGCTAGCGGGTTCCTACGAGCAGTACTTC. Protein: CASRMGLAGSYEQYF.

V and J are TRBV15 and TRBJ2-1; 8 nucleotides agree with TRBD1. The V and J ends lost 10 bases and 8 bases, in that order; junction bases with no gene match: 7. There are 12 residues in the CDR3. CDR1 and CDR2 from the germline V gene are LNHNV and YYDKDF (reference sequence). The CDR3 spells CAIGTGVDEQFF. As DNA, the CDR3 is TGTGCCATAGGGACAGGCGTCGATGAGCAGTTCTTC.

In its sample, this clone was seen a few times. The genes are TRBV6-5 and TRBJ1-1; 7 positions match TRBD1. The CDR3 runs 14 residues. The germline V gene encodes CDR1 MNHEY and CDR2 SVGAGI. The J segment lost 0 bases and the V segment lost 6 bases, leaving 4 bases of the junction unmatched. CDR3 loop: CASSPGQVNTEAFF. The CDR3 coding sequence is TGTGCCAGCAGCCCCGGACAGGTGAACACTGAAGCTTTCTTT.

V gene TRBV7-2 combines with J gene TRBJ2-1; 8 positions agree with TRBD1. The length of the CDR3 is 13 residues. Germline V gene sequence: CDR1 SGHTA, CDR2 FQGNSA. V lost 5 bases to trimming and J lost 9 bases; unmatched junction nucleotides: 6. CDR3: CASSARTGTEQFF. The CDR3 DNA sequence: TGTGCCAGCAGCGCACGGACAGGGACTGAGCAGTTCTTC.

A word on this clone: Other DNA sequences in the same sample also yield this CDR3. The chain has TRBV19 and TRBJ1-1; 8 nucleotides align to TRBD1. This CDR3 comprises 13 residues. Germline loops: CDR1 LNHDA, CDR2 SQIVND (reference sequence). V was clipped by 1 base and J by 5 bases; unmatched bases: 0. Here the CDR3 DNA reads TGTGCCAGTAGTATAGGGACAGGGACTGAAGCTTTCTTT. It is translated as CASSIGTGTEAFF.

This clone has just a few counts. Other DNA sequences in the sample encode the same CDR3. The gene calls are TRBV18 and TRBJ2-2; D uncertain. The V end lost 2 bases, the J end lost 2 bases, and 6 bases lay between the germline ends. Germline V gene lookup returns CDR1 KGHSH and CDR2 LQKENI. This CDR3 has 14 amino acids. The CDR3 sequence: CASSPTTNTGELFF. CDR3 DNA sequence: TGTGCCAGCTCACCAACTACTAACACCGGGGAGCTGTTTTTT. The whole variable domain, filled in from reference TRBV18 and TRBJ2-2, reads NAGVMQNPRHLVRRRGQEARLRCSPMKGHSHVYWYRQLPEEGLKFMVYLQKENIIDESGMPKERFSAEFPKEGPSILRIQQVVRGDSAAYFCASSPTTNTGELFFGEGSRLTVL.

The chain employs TRBV18 and TRBJ2-7; TRBD1 agrees at 9 bases. V dropped 0 bases and J dropped 6; count of bases not matched to a gene: 12. The germline CDR1 and CDR2 sequences are KGHSH and LQKENI. The CDR3 runs to 17 residues. CDR3 DNA: TGTGCCAGCTCACCACCGGGTCTGGGACAGGGTCTGCGCGAGCAGTACTTC. This codes for CASSPPGLGQGLREQYF.

This chain links TRBV28 with TRBJ2-3; 7 nucleotides match TRBD1. The CDR3 sequence is 13 residues long. Unmatched junction bases numbered 1, after V lost 6 bases and J lost 1 base. The germline V gene encodes CDR1 MDHEN and CDR2 SYDVKM. CDR3 DNA: TGTGCCAGCAGCGGACAGGGCACAGATACGCAGTATTTT. Its protein product is CASSGQGTDTQYF.

The V gene is TRBV28, the J gene TRBJ2-5; TRBD1 aligns across 7 bases. The J call may not be correct, given that the DNA end is closer to TRBJ2-7. This CDR3 comprises 14 residues. Germline CDR1 reads MDHEN; CDR2 reads SYDVKM. The CDR3 sequence: CASSLVQGWFEQYF. The CDR3 region has the DNA TGTGCCAGCAGTTTAGTACAGGGGTGGTTCGAGCAGTACTTC.